Shown below are 32 T cell receptor beta chains from a single sample sequenced in a study of cytomegalovirus exposure and HLA in healthy donors. The primer mix had 60 Vbeta and 13 Jbeta primers. The table came from immunoSEQ multiplex PCR; TCRdb's copy has only in-frame clones and leaves some out. This sample carries 150,000 or so clones, approximately 85% of them seen once, and the ten largest clones take roughly 2.3%. Material: PBMCs. These receptors were collected from a woman between 18 and 29 years old in good health and CMV-seronegative.

V is TRBV18 and J is TRBJ2-3; D gene ambiguous. This CDR3 contains 14 residues. Trimming took 4 bases from V and 0 from J, leaving 8 bases between them. Germline V lookup: CDR1 KGHSH, CDR2 LQKENI. The CDR3 bases are TGTGCCAGCTCACTCCGGCGGAGCACAGATACGCAGTATTTT. Protein product: CASSLRRSTDTQYF.

The chain uses TRBV28 and TRBJ1-5, with 8 bases lining up with TRBD1. V lost 7 bases, J lost 4 bases, and 12 bases stayed unmatched. Germline-derived CDR1 and CDR2 are MDHEN and SYDVKM. CDR3 length equals 16 residues. The CDR3 region has the DNA TGTGCCAGCACTGAAGCGGGACAGGAAATAAATCAGCCCCAGCATTTT. Translation gives CASTEAGQEINQPQHF. The full variable domain, rest sourced from reference TRBV28 and TRBJ1-5, is DVKVTQSSRYLVKRTGEKVFLECVQDMDHENMFWYRQDPGLGLRLIYFSYDVKMKEKGDIPEGYSVSREKKERFSLILESASTNQTSMYLCASTEAGQEINQPQHFGDGTRLSIL.

The chain couples TRBV7-2 to TRBJ1-4, with D possibly being TRBD1 (6 bases). Between the trimmed V and J ends, which lost 4 bases and 6 bases, there was a span of 12 bases. This CDR3 has 14 amino acids. Per germline, CDR1 SGHTA and CDR2 FQGNSA. The CDR3 region has the DNA TGTGCCAGCAGCTCGCGACAGGTTGATGAAAAACTGTTTTTT. Encoded protein: CASSSRQVDEKLFF. Filled out from reference TRBV7-2 and TRBJ1-4, the complete variable domain reads GAGVSQSPSNKVTEKGKDVELRCDPISGHTALYWYRQSLGQGLEFLIYFQGNSAPDKSGLPSDRFSAERTGGSVSTLTIQRTQQEDSAVYLCASSSRQVDEKLFFGSGTQLSVL.

This clone was seen once. The V gene is TRBV27, the J gene TRBJ2-1, with D possibly being TRBD1 (7 bases). The ends were cut back, 6 bases at V and 9 bases at J, with 18 bases in the middle. Germline CDR1 reads MNHEY; CDR2 reads SMNVEV (reference sequence). The CDR3 covers 14 residues. CDR3 residues: CASSPDRAGSEQFF. The DNA for the CDR3 is TGTGCCAGCAGCCCTGACAGGGCGGGGAGTGAGCAGTTCTTC.

The chain carries TRBV29-1 and TRBJ1-2; possible D gene TRBD1, 5 bases. Deletions cut 7 bases from V and 4 bases from J, with 13 bases between. Germline V lookup: CDR1 SQVTM, CDR2 ANQGSEA. The CDR3 has 12 amino acids. The CDR3 region is CSAEGGAYGYTF. The CDR3 DNA sequence: TGCAGCGCAGAAGGAGGGGCCTATGGCTACACCTTC.

This chain uses TRBV19 with TRBJ2-1; TRBD2 agrees at 9 bases. J lost 0 bases, V lost 7 bases, and 7 bases had no gene match. CDR3 size: 16 residues. Looked up from germline, CDR1 is LNHDA and CDR2 is SQIVND (reference sequence). The CDR3 sequence: CASTRSGGSSYNEQFF. The CDR3 DNA reads as TGTGCCAGTACCCGTAGCGGGGGTAGCTCCTACAATGAGCAGTTCTTC.

CDR3 loop: CASTRDRNIQYF. The CDR3 DNA is TGTGCCAGCACCAGGGACAGAAACATTCAGTACTTC. The V gene is TRBV6-1, the J gene TRBJ2-4; TRBD1 aligns across 7 bases. J gave up 6 bases and V 7 bases, and 3 bases lay outside the gene matches. Germline V gene data show CDR1 as MNHNS and CDR2 as SASEGT. This CDR3 contains 12 residues.

This sequence joins TRBV6-6 and TRBJ2-1; maybe TRBD1 (5 bases). This CDR3 has 13 residues. The V gene's germline CDR1 is MNHNY and CDR2 SVGAGI (reference sequence). Trimming took off 2 bases at V and 5 bases at J, with 7 bases between the two ends. CDR3: CASSYPRDNEQFF. The CDR3 DNA reads TGTGCCAGCAGTTACCCCAGGGACAATGAGCAGTTCTTC.

The CDR3 DNA follows: TGTGCCAGCTCATTCCCTAGAGATGAGCAGTTCTTC. Its translation: CASSFPRDEQFF. The chain recombines TRBV18 with TRBJ2-1; no firm D call. The V end was cut by 5 bases, the J end by 8 bases, with 10 bases between. Per germline, CDR1 KGHSH and CDR2 LQKENI. The CDR3 has 12 amino acids.

The chain uses TRBV14 and TRBJ1-1, with a tentative D call TRBD1 (5 bases). V dropped 2 bases and J dropped 3 bases, with 16 bases sitting between them. CDR3 size: 16 residues. Germline V gives CDR1 SGHDN, CDR2 FVKESK. In nucleotides, the CDR3 is TGTGCCAGCAGCCAATCGCGGGGGGAAAGAGACACTGAAGCTTTCTTT. Translated: CASSQSRGERDTEAFF.

J is TRBJ2-1 and V is TRBV11-2; the match to TRBD2 covers 13 bases. The CDR3 has 14 residues. Germline CDR1 reads SGHAT; CDR2 reads FQNNGV. V was pared by 0 bases and J by 13 bases, with 3 bases of the junction left unmatched. This CDR3 reads CASSLELAGGNQFF. CDR3 bases: TGTGCCAGCAGCTTAGAACTAGCGGGAGGGAATCAGTTCTTC.

This chain connects TRBV18 to TRBJ2-7, with D possibly TRBD2 on 5 matching bases. The CDR3 is 17 residues long. V lost 3 bases and J 4 bases, leaving 22 bases between the germline ends. Per the germline V gene, CDR1 is KGHSH and CDR2 is LQKENI. The CDR3 protein is CASSPSGKSGKLYEQYF. CDR3 bases: TGTGCCAGCTCACCCTCCGGAAAGTCGGGGAAACTATACGAGCAGTACTTC.

The sample holds a few counts of this clone. The chain combines TRBV7-6 with TRBJ2-7, with 8 bases that match TRBD2. CDR3 length equals 15 residues. Germline loops: CDR1 SGHVS, CDR2 FNYEAQ. J lost 2 bases, V lost 5 bases, and 8 bases had no gene match. CDR3 sequence reads: CASSVREAGAYEQYF. CDR3 sequence (DNA): TGTGCCAGCAGCGTCCGGGAAGCGGGGGCCTACGAGCAGTACTTC.

This clone was detected a few times. The V call is TRBV19, the J call TRBJ2-5; 9 bases are shared with TRBD2. The germline CDR1 and CDR2 sequences are LNHDA and SQIVND (reference sequence). The CDR3 length is 14 residues. V was pared by 7 bases and J by 2 bases, with 5 bases of the junction left unmatched. The CDR3, as DNA: TGTGCCAGTACCCATAGCGGGGGTCAAGAGACCCAGTACTTC. Translated: CASTHSGGQETQYF.

In nucleotides, the CDR3 is TGCAGCGTTGACCCCGGACAGGGGGCCTATGGCTACACCTTC. Amino acid sequence: CSVDPGQGAYGYTF. V is TRBV29-1 and J is TRBJ1-2, with 11 nucleotides matching TRBD1. The germline gives CDR1 SQVTM, CDR2 ANQGSEA. J gave up 4 bases and V 3 bases, and 4 bases lay outside the gene matches. The CDR3 is made up of 14 amino acids. Full variable domain (rest looked up from reference TRBV29-1 and TRBJ1-2): SAVISQKPSRDICQRGTSLTIQCQVDSQVTMMFWYRQQPGQSLTLIATANQGSEATYESGFVIDKFPISRPNLTFSTLTVSNMSPEDSSIYLCSVDPGQGAYGYTFGSGTRLTVV.

The V call is TRBV7-8, the J call TRBJ2-7; maybe TRBD1 (6 bases). Trimming shortened V by 4 bases and J by 6 bases, and 16 bases separated the two germline ends. CDR1 and CDR2 (germline): SGHVS, FQNEAQ. This CDR3 is built from 14 residues. CDR3 DNA sequence: TGTGCCAGCAGCTATGTAAGACAGGCCGCCGAGCAGTACTTC. Residues: CASSYVRQAAEQYF.

The V call is TRBV27, the J call TRBJ1-5; no definite D call. Germline CDR1 is MNHEY and CDR2 is SMNVEV (reference sequence). V was shortened by 2 bases and J by 7 bases, with 9 bases between the two germline ends. CDR3 size: 13 residues. CDR3 DNA: TGTGCCAGCAGTTTAGAGTGGAGACAGCCCCAGCATTTT. The encoded protein is CASSLEWRQPQHF.

There are a few counts of this clone. The chain carries TRBV28 and TRBJ1-2, with unresolved D. CDR3 length: 13 residues. Germline CDR1 and CDR2: MDHEN and SYDVKM. V was clipped by 4 bases and J by 6 bases, with 12 bases between them. The CDR3 reads CASSSNRRNGYTF. DNA of the CDR3: TGTGCCAGCAGTTCCAACCGGAGGAATGGCTACACCTTC.

This chain links TRBV18 with TRBJ2-3; unclear D gene. CDR1 is KGHSH and CDR2 is LQKENI in the germline V gene. There are 18 residues in the CDR3. Trimming left V 3 bases short and J 4 bases short, with 23 bases between. The CDR3 spells CASSPLVHGWVVADTQYF. The CDR3 bases are TGTGCCAGCTCACCTCTAGTCCACGGTTGGGTGGTGGCAGATACGCAGTATTTT.

J is TRBJ1-6 and V is TRBV10-2; TRBD1 agrees at 7 bases. Germline V gene sequence: CDR1 WSHSY, CDR2 SAAADI. The CDR3 is made up of 19 amino acids. V was clipped by 4 bases and J by 4 bases; unmatched bases: 16. The CDR3 DNA follows: TGCGCCAGCAGTGTCGAAAAAAAGGACGACAGGGTATATAATTCACCCCTCCACTTT. The encoded protein is CASSVEKKDDRVYNSPLHF.

The gene calls are TRBV6-5 and TRBJ1-2; no definite D call. Trimming removed 10 bases from V and 5 bases from J, with 17 bases in between. Germline loops: CDR1 MNHEY, CDR2 SVGAGI. The CDR3 loop spans 13 amino acids. The CDR3 nucleotides are TGTGCCATCGGCGCGGACTCCAAGTATGGCTACACCTTC. Translated, it gives CAIGADSKYGYTF.

The chain recombines TRBV4-3 with TRBJ1-2; D gene unclear. CDR3 length: 13 amino acids. The germline CDR1 and CDR2 sequences are LGHNA and YSLEER. V dropped 5 bases and J dropped 0 bases, with 7 bases sitting between them. The CDR3 bases are TGCGCCAGCAGCGAAGCAGCTAACTATGGCTACACCTTC. This translates into CASSEAANYGYTF.

This sequence joins TRBV9 and TRBJ1-4; D gene uncertain. The germline gives CDR1 SGDLS, CDR2 YYNGEE. The V end was cut by 3 bases, the J end by 4 bases, with 19 bases between. This CDR3 contains 17 residues. In nucleotides, the CDR3 is TGTGCCAGCAGCGGCGGAATAAGTCGGCCCTATAATGAAAAACTGTTTTTT. Protein sequence: CASSGGISRPYNEKLFF.

This chain links TRBV5-1 with TRBJ2-5, with TRBD1 identical over 8 bases. This CDR3 has 15 residues. V shed 3 bases, J shed 5 bases, and the junction held 9 bases outside the gene matches. The V gene's germline CDR1 is SGHRS and CDR2 YFSETQ. CDR3 in amino acids: CASSSTGGLGETQYF. In nucleotides, the CDR3 is TGCGCCAGCAGCTCCACAGGGGGGTTAGGGGAGACCCAGTACTTC.

The chain recombines TRBV9 with TRBJ2-4; 7 bases are shared with TRBD2. This CDR3 is built from 15 residues. CDR1 and CDR2 from the germline V gene are SGDLS and YYNGEE. V was pared by 0 bases and J by 6 bases, with 6 bases of the junction left unmatched. The CDR3 sequence: CASSVGSAGLNIQYF. In DNA form, the CDR3 reads TGTGCCAGCAGCGTAGGTTCAGCGGGGCTAAACATTCAGTACTTC.

The V call is TRBV27, the J call TRBJ1-6, with 10 bases lining up with TRBD1. V shed 6 bases, J shed 13 bases, and the junction held 6 bases outside the gene matches. CDR3 length equals 13 residues. The germline CDR1 and CDR2 sequences are MNHEY and SMNVEV (reference sequence). For the CDR3, the DNA is TGTGCCAGCAGCTGGACAGGGGGTTTCCCCCTCCACTTT. Translating gives CASSWTGGFPLHF.

The chain is built from TRBV28 and TRBJ1-1; D is ambiguous. Trimming took off 3 bases at V and 3 bases at J, with 8 bases between the two ends. Germline V CDR1 and CDR2: MDHEN, SYDVKM. CDR3 length: 13 residues. The CDR3 spells CASSFTSYTEAFF. For the CDR3, the DNA is TGTGCCAGCAGTTTCACATCGTACACTGAAGCTTTCTTT.

On this clone: The junction departs from the called germline gene at one end, perhaps through a read error. V gene TRBV28 combines with J gene TRBJ1-5, with D perhaps TRBD1 (5 bases). This CDR3 contains 14 residues. Germline lookup yields CDR1 MDHEN and CDR2 SYDVKM. CDR3 DNA sequence: TGTGCCAGCAGTCCCGAGACGGACAATCGGCCCCAGCATTTT. This encodes CASSPETDNRPQHF.

The V call is TRBV19, the J call TRBJ1-2, with D unresolved. Germline V lookup: CDR1 LNHDA, CDR2 SQIVND (reference sequence). Trimming removed 2 bases from V and 2 bases from J, with 3 bases in between. The CDR3 loop spans 12 amino acids. The CDR3 DNA reads as TGTGCCAGTAGTATAAGCAACTATGGCTACACCTTC. This translates into CASSISNYGYTF.

This clone was observed once. J is TRBJ2-7 and V is TRBV6-5, with a possible D match to TRBD1 (6 bases). Between the trimmed V and J ends, which lost 5 bases and 9 bases, there was a span of 17 bases. There are 13 residues in the CDR3. CDR1 and CDR2 (germline): MNHEY, SVGAGI. CDR3 DNA: TGTGCCAGCAGTCTGCACAGGGATAGGGTGCAGTACTTC. Translated: CASSLHRDRVQYF.

This rearrangement joins TRBV19 to TRBJ1-2; D unclear. CDR3 length equals 15 residues. Germline V gene lookup returns CDR1 LNHDA and CDR2 SQIVND (reference sequence). V lost 5 bases and J 4 bases, leaving 17 bases between the germline ends. CDR3 nucleotide sequence: TGTGCCAGTAGTCCCTTACCCGGTAAATCCTATGGCTACACCTTC. This translates into CASSPLPGKSYGYTF.

The chain combines TRBV5-5 with TRBJ1-2; D not certain. This CDR3 has 13 residues. Germline-derived CDR1 and CDR2 are SGHKS and YYEKEE (reference sequence). The germline V and J ends were trimmed by 3 bases and 3 bases, with 9 bases remaining between them. CDR3: CASSWSFDYGYTF. CDR3 nucleotide sequence: TGTGCCAGCAGCTGGAGCTTTGACTATGGCTACACCTTC.